Listed here is a single T cell receptor beta chain. The trim removed 1 base at V and 2 bases at J, leaving 2 bases unmatched. This CDR3 region has 14 residues. CDR1 is SGHRS and CDR2 is YFSETQ in the germline V gene. The PCR used 60 Vbeta and 13 Jbeta primers. Measured with immunoSEQ multiplex PCR; TCRdb has only the in-frame clones, and not every one. Among about 170,000 clones listed, about 88% were seen once. This specimen comes from a study of cytomegalovirus exposure and HLA in healthy donors. Study-wide context: Among about 179 million T cells, an earlier analysis found around 100 million unique TCR beta sequences.

The sequencing input was PBMCs. This chain joins TRBV5-1 and TRBJ2-7; 8 bases fit TRBD2. The clonotype was recovered from a man younger than 30 in good health and CMV-seropositive. The CDR3: CASSLLAGTYEQYF. In DNA form, the CDR3 reads TGCGCCAGCAGCTTGTTAGCGGGAACCTACGAGCAGTACTTC.